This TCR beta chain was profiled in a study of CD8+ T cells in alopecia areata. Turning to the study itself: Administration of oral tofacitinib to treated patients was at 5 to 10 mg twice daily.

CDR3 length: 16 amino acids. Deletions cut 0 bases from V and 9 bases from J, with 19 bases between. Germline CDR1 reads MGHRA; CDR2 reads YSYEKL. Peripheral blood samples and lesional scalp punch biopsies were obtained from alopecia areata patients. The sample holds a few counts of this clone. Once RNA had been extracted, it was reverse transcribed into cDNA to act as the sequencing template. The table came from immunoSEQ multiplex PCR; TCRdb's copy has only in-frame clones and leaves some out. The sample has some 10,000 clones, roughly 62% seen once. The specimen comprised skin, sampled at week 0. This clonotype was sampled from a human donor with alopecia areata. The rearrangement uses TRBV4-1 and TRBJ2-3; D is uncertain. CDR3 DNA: TGCGCCAGCAGCCAAGAAGGCGGCGCCTTAAAGGGAACGCAGTATTTT. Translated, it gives CASSQEGGALKGTQYF.